This T cell receptor beta chain was observed in a study of shared clonotypes between healthy human individuals. Naive CD8 cells were CD45RO-negative, positively selected for CCR7, excluding terminally differentiated effector memory CD45RA+ cells. Generated by immunoSEQ multiplex PCR, the TCRdb table keeps only in-frame clones and is missing some. The data show some 630,000 clones, roughly 96% seen once. From germline, CDR1 is SQVTM and CDR2 ANQGSEA. This CDR3 region has 15 residues. Trimming left V 6 bases short and J 3 bases short, with 18 bases between. This TCR derives from a woman aged 30 to 39 in good health. V gene TRBV29-1 combines with J gene TRBJ2-4; D is possibly TRBD1 (7 bases). The sample comprised naive CD8+ T cells sorted from blood. CDR3 region: CSVEGQMGVKNIQYF. The CDR3 DNA sequence: TGCAGCGTGGAGGGACAGATGGGAGTCAAAAACATTCAGTACTTC.